A single sample is the source of the 15 T cell receptor beta chains below, sequenced in a study of CD8+CD57+ T cells in acquired aplastic anemia. For CDR3 and TCR beta VDJ profiling, genomic DNA was the template used. TCRdb redid the calling of the reads with MiXCR, one entry per CDR3 protein. The sample consists of about 190,000 distinct CDR3 sequences, less than 65% of them appearing once. Sequencing was performed on sorted CD4+, CD8+, or CD8+CD57+ T cells (not recorded which) from PBMCs. These receptors were taken from a human donor with severe aplastic anemia or a healthy control (not recorded which).

Many counts were recorded for this clonotype. The chain joins TRBV6-1 to TRBJ1-1; no firm D call. Germline-derived CDR1 and CDR2 are MNHNS and SASEGT. Trimming left V 1 base short and J 1 base short, with 4 bases between. The CDR3 length is 13 residues. The CDR3: CASSEGGNTEAFF. The CDR3 nucleotides are TGTGCCAGCAGTGAAGGAGGGAACACTGAAGCTTTCTTT.

A remark on this clonotype: Since the CDR3 does not end with the conserved phenylalanine or tryptophan, this likely comes from a read error. The DNA is omitted, as the CDR3 cannot be located on it reliably, and the CDR3 follows TCRdb's listing. V usage is TRBV6-4 and J usage is TRBJ1-6. The V gene's germline CDR1 is MRHNA and CDR2 SNTAGT. The CDR3 is 9 amino acids long, termini counted. CDR3 protein: CASSDSTSG.

For this clonotype: A much larger clone differs from this one at a single base, so this may be a read error. The chain recombines TRBV6-1 with TRBJ1-2; D may be TRBD1 (5 bases). CDR1 is MNHNS, CDR2 SASEGT, per germline. The CDR3 contains 17 residues. The CDR3: CACSYGTGSGTNYGYTF. CDR3 DNA sequence: TGTGCCTGCAGTTACGGGACGGGATCCGGGACTAACTATGGCTACACCTTC.

The chain employs TRBV20-1 and TRBJ1-6; D is uncertain. Germline V lookup: CDR1 DFQATT, CDR2 SNEGSKA (reference sequence). V lost 4 bases and J lost 3, with 13 bases in between. This CDR3 contains 15 residues. CDR3 DNA sequence: TGCAGTGCTACCGGAGAGCTCCACTATAATTCACCCCTCCACTTT. Amino acids: CSATGELHYNSPLHF.

The chain joins TRBV9 to TRBJ1-6; tentatively, D is TRBD1 (5 bases). This CDR3 spans 16 amino acids. Trimming pared 4 bases from V and 7 bases from J, leaving 18 bases between. Germline V gene data show CDR1 as SGDLS and CDR2 as YYNGEE. The CDR3 region is CASSPRGQGPNSPLHF. The CDR3 coding sequence is TGTGCCAGCAGCCCAAGAGGGCAGGGCCCGAATTCACCCCTCCACTTT. Together with reference TRBV9 and TRBJ1-6, the CDR3 gives the full variable domain: DSGVTQTPKHLITATGQRVTLRCSPRSGDLSVYWYQQSLDQGLQFLIQYYNGEERAKGNILERFSAQQFPDLHSELNLSSLELGDSALYFCASSPRGQGPNSPLHFGNGTRLTVT.

The genes are TRBV2 and TRBJ2-7, with 11 bases lining up with TRBD2. Trimming took 10 bases from V and 3 from J; bases not matched to a gene: 2. The germline V gene encodes CDR1 SNHLY and CDR2 FYNNEI. The CDR3 spans 12 residues. CDR3 residues: CATGTSGYEQYF. In DNA form, the CDR3 reads TGTGCCACCGGGACTAGCGGCTACGAGCAGTACTTC.

This clonotype occurred many times. The genes are TRBV7-9 and TRBJ2-3, with no clear D. Per germline, CDR1 SEHNR and CDR2 FQNEAQ (reference sequence). The CDR3 totals 15 residues. The V and J ends lost 3 bases and 6 bases respectively, with 16 bases between them. The CDR3 loop reads CASSFPVPAPDTQYF. DNA of the CDR3: TGTGCCAGCAGCTTCCCGGTCCCAGCCCCCGATACGCAGTATTTT.

The rearrangement uses TRBV7-9 and TRBJ2-1; TRBD2 is a possible D gene (6 bases). V was pared by 5 bases and J by 9 bases, with 23 bases between. The CDR3 is 16 residues long. In germline, CDR1 is SEHNR, CDR2 FQNEAQ (reference sequence). This CDR3 reads CASSPSSGTASPEQFF. The CDR3 DNA follows: TGTGCCAGCAGCCCCTCTTCCGGGACTGCGTCTCCTGAGCAGTTCTTC.

The J gene is TRBJ2-1, the V gene TRBV29-1; D is possibly TRBD1 or TRBD2 (5 bases each). Germline values: CDR1 SQVTM, CDR2 ANQGSEA. The CDR3 loop spans 13 amino acids. V gave up 3 bases and J gave up 5 bases, with 11 bases separating them. CDR3 region: CSVENGADNEQFF. The CDR3 DNA reads TGCAGCGTTGAGAACGGGGCTGACAATGAGCAGTTCTTC.

The J gene is TRBJ2-7, the V gene TRBV7-2; D is possibly TRBD2 (6 bases). The CDR3 consists of 13 residues. Trimming pared 3 bases from V and 2 bases from J, leaving 8 bases between. Germline values: CDR1 SGHTA, CDR2 FQGNSA. The CDR3 loop reads CASSFSGAYEQYF. Here the CDR3 DNA reads TGTGCCAGCAGCTTCTCGGGGGCCTACGAGCAGTACTTC.

The CDR3 here is CASSPLRQGGDNEQFF. The CDR3 DNA follows: TGTGCCAGTAGTCCACTCCGACAGGGGGGAGACAATGAGCAGTTCTTC. This chain joins TRBV19 and TRBJ2-1, with TRBD1 matching over 9 bases. The V gene's germline CDR1 is LNHDA and CDR2 SQIVND (reference sequence). J lost 5 bases, V lost 5 bases, and 10 bases had no gene match. CDR3 length equals 16 residues.

The rearrangement uses TRBV7-2 and TRBJ1-4; TRBD1 matches at 9 bases. CDR3 length equals 15 residues. V was clipped by 5 bases and J by 8 bases; unmatched bases: 9. Germline assignment: CDR1 SGHTA and CDR2 FQGNSA. CDR3 in DNA: TGTGCCAGCAGCACTGGACAGGGGCTTGGCGAAAAACTGTTTTTT. It yields the protein CASSTGQGLGEKLFF. Using reference TRBV7-2 and TRBJ1-4 for the parts outside the CDR3, the full variable domain is GAGVSQSPSNKVTEKGKDVELRCDPISGHTALYWYRQSLGQGLEFLIYFQGNSAPDKSGLPSDRFSAERTGGSVSTLTIQRTQQEDSAVYLCASSTGQGLGEKLFFGSGTQLSVL.

The rearrangement uses TRBV2 and TRBJ2-1; 7 bases fit TRBD2. The V segment lost 7 bases and the J segment 8 bases; nucleotides outside the gene matches: 17. Germline CDR1 SNHLY, CDR2 FYNNEI. The CDR3 runs 16 residues. The CDR3 loop reads CASNGGSRLGSHEQFF. The CDR3 DNA is TGTGCCAGCAACGGGGGGTCTCGACTGGGATCCCATGAGCAGTTCTTC.

The genes are TRBV20-1 and TRBJ2-7; no clear D. Looked up from germline, CDR1 is DFQATT and CDR2 is SNEGSKA (reference sequence). This CDR3 has 14 residues. Trimming left V 0 bases short and J 2 bases short, with 11 bases between. In DNA, the CDR3 is TGCAGTGCTAGAGATCGTGAAGCCGCCTACGAGCAGTACTTC. Its protein is CSARDREAAYEQYF.

The rearrangement links TRBV7-3 to TRBJ2-7; D call uncertain. The CDR3 runs 8 residues. The V end was cut by 5 bases, the J end by 12 bases, with 5 bases between. Germline values: CDR1 SGHTA, CDR2 FQGTGA. The CDR3 loop reads CASSPRYV. The CDR3 nucleotides are TGTGCCAGCAGCCCCCGGTACGTC.